This TCR beta chain is from a study of vaccination and CD4 T cells after COVID-19. Trimming took off 0 bases at V and 1 base at J, with 12 bases between the two ends. This CDR3 region has 17 residues. CDR1 and CDR2 from the germline V gene are LGHNA and YNFKEQ. In the case of this clonotype: No antigen is known for it.

As for treatment: approximately 11-day PBMC culture with coronavirus spike peptide pools or control peptides (ViraFEST assay). Cultured CD4+ T-cell DNA underwent Oncomine TCR Beta short-read sequencing. TCRdb processed the PCR reads anew with MiXCR; each CDR3 protein has one entry. The table has about 14,000 distinct CDR3 sequences, approximately 49% seen once. The material sequenced was CD4+ T cells from blood, cultured in vitro. This TCR came from a human donor who had recovered from COVID-19. The chain couples TRBV4-2 to TRBJ2-2; TRBD1 is a possible D gene (6 bases). The CDR3 loop is CASSQDWGRGNTGELFF. DNA of the CDR3: TGTGCCAGCAGCCAAGATTGGGGCAGGGGGAACACCGGGGAGCTGTTTTTT.